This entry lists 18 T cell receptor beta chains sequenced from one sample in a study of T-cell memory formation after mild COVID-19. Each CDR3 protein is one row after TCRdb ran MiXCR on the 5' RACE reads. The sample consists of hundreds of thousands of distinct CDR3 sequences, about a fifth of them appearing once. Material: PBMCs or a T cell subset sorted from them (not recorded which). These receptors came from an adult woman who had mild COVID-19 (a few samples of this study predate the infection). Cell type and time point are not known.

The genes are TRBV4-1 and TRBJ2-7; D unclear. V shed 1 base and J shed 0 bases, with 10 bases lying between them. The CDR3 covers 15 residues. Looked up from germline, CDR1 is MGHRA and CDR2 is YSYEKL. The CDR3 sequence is CASSQGLGPSYEQYF. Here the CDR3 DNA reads TGCGCCAGCAGCCAAGGGTTAGGGCCCTCCTACGAGCAGTACTTC.

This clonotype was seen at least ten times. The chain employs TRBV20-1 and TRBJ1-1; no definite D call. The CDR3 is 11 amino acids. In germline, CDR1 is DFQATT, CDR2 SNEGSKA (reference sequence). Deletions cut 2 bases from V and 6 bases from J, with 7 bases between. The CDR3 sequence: CSARRGPEAFF. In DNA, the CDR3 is TGCAGTGCTAGACGAGGGCCTGAAGCTTTCTTT.

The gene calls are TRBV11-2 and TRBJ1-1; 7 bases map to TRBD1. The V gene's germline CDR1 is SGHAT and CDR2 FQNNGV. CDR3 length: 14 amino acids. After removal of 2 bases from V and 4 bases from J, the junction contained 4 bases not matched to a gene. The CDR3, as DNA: TGTGCCAGCAGCTTATTTTCAGGGGGCACTGAAGCTTTCTTT. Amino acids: CASSLFSGGTEAFF.

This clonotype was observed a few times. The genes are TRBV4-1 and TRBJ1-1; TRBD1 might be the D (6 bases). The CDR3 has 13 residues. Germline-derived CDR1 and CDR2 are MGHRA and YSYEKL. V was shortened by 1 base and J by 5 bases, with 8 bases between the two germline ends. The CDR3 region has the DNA TGCGCCAGCAGCCAAGGAACAGGGACTGAAGCTTTCTTT. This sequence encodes CASSQGTGTEAFF.

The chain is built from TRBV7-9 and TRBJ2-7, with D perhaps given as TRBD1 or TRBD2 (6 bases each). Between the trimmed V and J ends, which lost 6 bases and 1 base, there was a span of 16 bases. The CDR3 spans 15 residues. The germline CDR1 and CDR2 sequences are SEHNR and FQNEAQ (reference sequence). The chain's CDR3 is CASRLKGGPSYEQYF. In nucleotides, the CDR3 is TGTGCCAGCAGACTTAAGGGGGGTCCTTCCTACGAGCAGTACTTC.

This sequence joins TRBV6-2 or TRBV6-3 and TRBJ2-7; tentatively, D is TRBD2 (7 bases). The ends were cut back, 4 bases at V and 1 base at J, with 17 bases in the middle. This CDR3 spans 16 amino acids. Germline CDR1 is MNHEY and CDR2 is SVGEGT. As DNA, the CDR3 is TGTGCCAGCAGTTCTCGGGGGCGGGAGCGGTCCTACGAGCAGTACTTC. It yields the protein CASSSRGRERSYEQYF.

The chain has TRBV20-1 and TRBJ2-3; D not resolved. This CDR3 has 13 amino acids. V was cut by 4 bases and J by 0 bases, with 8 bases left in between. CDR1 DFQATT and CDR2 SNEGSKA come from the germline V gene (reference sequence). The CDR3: CSAIVSSTDTQYF. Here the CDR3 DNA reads TGCAGTGCTATAGTCTCTAGCACAGATACGCAGTATTTT.

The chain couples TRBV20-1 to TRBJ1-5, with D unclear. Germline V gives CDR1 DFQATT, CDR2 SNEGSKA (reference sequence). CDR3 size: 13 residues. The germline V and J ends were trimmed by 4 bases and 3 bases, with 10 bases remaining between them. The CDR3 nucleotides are TGCAGTGCTAACGGACGCTTCAATCAGCCCCAGCATTTT. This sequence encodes CSANGRFNQPQHF.

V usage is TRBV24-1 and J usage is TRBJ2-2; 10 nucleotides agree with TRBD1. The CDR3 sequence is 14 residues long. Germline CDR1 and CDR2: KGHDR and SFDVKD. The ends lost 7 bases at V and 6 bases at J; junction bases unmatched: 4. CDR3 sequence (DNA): TGTGCCACCAGGGGGACAGGGGAGTCCGGGGAGCTGTTTTTT. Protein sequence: CATRGTGESGELFF.

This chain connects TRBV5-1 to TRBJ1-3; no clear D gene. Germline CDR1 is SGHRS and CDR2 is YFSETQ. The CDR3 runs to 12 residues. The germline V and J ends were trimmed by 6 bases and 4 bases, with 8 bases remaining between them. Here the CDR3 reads CASTEGGNTIYF. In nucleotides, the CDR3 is TGCGCCAGCACCGAGGGCGGAAACACCATATATTTT.

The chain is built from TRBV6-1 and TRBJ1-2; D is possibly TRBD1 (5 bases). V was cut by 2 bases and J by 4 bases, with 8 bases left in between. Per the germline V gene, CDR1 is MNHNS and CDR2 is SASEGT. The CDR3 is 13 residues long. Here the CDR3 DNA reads TGTGCCAGCAGTGAAATTGACAGCTATGGCTACACCTTC. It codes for CASSEIDSYGYTF.

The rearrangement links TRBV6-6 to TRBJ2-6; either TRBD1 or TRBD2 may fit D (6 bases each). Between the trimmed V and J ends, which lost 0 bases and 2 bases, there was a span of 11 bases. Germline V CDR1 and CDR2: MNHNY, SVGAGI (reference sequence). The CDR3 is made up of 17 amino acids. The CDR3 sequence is CASSYSGGFTGANVLTF. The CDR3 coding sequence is TGTGCCAGCAGTTACTCAGGGGGGTTCACTGGGGCCAACGTCCTGACTTTC.

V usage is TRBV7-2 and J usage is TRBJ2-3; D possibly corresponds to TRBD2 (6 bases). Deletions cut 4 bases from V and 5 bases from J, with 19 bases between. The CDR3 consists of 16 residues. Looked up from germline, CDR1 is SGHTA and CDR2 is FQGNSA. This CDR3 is CASSWGSVREKDTQYF. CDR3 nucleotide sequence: TGTGCCAGCAGCTGGGGGTCCGTACGGGAGAAAGATACGCAGTATTTT.

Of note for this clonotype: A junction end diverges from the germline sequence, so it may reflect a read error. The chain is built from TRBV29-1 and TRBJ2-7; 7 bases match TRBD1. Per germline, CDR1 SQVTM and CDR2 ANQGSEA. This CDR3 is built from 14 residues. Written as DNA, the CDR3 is TGCGGCGTTGAGGTGGACAGGACTCCCTACGAGCAGTACTTC. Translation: CGVEVDRTPYEQYF.

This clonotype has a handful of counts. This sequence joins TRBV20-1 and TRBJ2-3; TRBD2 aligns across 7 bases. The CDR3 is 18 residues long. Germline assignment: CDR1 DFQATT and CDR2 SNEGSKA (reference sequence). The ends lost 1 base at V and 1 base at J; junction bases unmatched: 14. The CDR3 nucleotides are TGCAGTGCTAGAGGCTTCCTGGGTGCGGGAGCCGGCACAGATACGCAGTATTTT. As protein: CSARGFLGAGAGTDTQYF.

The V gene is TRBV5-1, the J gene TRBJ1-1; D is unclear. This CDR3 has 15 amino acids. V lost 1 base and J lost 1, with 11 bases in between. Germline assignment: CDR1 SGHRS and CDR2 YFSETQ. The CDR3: CASSLTRGSNTEAFF. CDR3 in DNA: TGCGCCAGCAGCTTGACCAGAGGGTCGAACACTGAAGCTTTCTTT.

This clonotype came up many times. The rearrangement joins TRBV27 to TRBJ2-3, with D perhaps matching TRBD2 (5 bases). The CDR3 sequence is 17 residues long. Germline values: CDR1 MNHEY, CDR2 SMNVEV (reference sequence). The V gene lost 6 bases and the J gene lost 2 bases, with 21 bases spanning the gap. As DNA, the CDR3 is TGTGCCAGCAGCCACACCGGAGGATCGCTTATCACAGATACGCAGTATTTT. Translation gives CASSHTGGSLITDTQYF.

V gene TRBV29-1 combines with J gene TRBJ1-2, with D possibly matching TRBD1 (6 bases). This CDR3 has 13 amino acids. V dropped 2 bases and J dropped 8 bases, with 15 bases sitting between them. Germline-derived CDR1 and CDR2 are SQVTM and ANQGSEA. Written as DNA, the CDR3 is TGCAGCGTTGAACTTTTCCAGGGGAGCGGCTACACCTTC. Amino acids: CSVELFQGSGYTF. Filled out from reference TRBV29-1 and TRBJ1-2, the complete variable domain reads SAVISQKPSRDICQRGTSLTIQCQVDSQVTMMFWYRQQPGQSLTLIATANQGSEATYESGFVIDKFPISRPNLTFSTLTVSNMSPEDSSIYLCSVELFQGSGYTFGSGTRLTVV.